The clone carrying this T cell receptor (beta chain) was observed a few times. The antigen remains undetermined. Sequencing of the DNA from cultured CD4+ T cells was carried out with the Oncomine TCR Beta short-read assay. Investigators isolated genomic DNA from cultured CD4+ T cells. A single record per CDR3 protein comes from TCRdb applying MiXCR to the PCR reads. The data show 13,000 to 15,000 distinct CDR3 sequences, about 29% seen once. This specimen belongs to a study of vaccination and CD4 T cells after COVID-19. Study background: A vaccine, either BNT162b2 or mRNA-1273, was given to participants in two doses. The interval from dose two to post-vaccine sampling had a median of approximately 70 days, and it ranged from 14 to 241.

Treatment noted: 10-day PBMC culture with coronavirus spike peptide pools or control peptides (ViraFEST assay). The source is a human donor with COVID-19. The specimen sequenced was cultured CD4+ T cells from blood.

Here the CDR3 reads CAWQVLETQYF. Here the CDR3 DNA reads TGTGCCTGGCAGGTTCTGGAGACCCAGTACTTC. The chain uses TRBV30 and TRBJ2-5; D ambiguous. CDR3 length: 11 amino acids. V was shortened by 5 bases and J by 5 bases, with 9 bases between the two germline ends. CDR1 GTSNPN and CDR2 SVGIG come from the germline V gene (reference sequence). Combining the CDR3 with reference TRBV30 and TRBJ2-5 gives the whole variable domain SQTIHQWPATLVQPVGSPLSLECTVEGTSNPNLYWYRQAAGRGLQLLFYSVGIGQISSEVPQNLSASRPQDRQFILSSKKLLLSDSGFYLCAWQVLETQYFGPGTRLLVL.